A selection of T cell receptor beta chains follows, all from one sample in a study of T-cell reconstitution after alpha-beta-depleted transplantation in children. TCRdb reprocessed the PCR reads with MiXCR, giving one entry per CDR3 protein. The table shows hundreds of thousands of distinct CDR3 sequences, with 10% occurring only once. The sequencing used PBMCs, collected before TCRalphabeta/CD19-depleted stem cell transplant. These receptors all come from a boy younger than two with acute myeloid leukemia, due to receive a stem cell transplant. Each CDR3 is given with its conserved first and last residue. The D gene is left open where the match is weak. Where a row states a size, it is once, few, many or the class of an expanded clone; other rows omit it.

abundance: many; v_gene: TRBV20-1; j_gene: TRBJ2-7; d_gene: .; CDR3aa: CSARRTYEQYF; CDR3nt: TGCAGTGCTAGAAGGACCTACGAGCAGTACTTC
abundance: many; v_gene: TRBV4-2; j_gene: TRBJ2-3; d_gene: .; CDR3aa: CASSQVWGRSTDTQYF; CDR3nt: TGTGCCAGCAGCCAAGTTTGGGGTAGGAGCACAGATACGCAGTATTTT
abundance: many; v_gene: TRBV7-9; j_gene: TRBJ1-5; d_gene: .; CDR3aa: CASSLAGGHQPQHF; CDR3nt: TGTGCCAGCAGCTTAGCAGGGGGTCATCAGCCCCAGCATTTT
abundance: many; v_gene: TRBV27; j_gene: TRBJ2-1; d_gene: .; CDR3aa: CASSLVGGPYNEQFF; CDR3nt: TGTGCCAGCAGTTTAGTCGGGGGGCCCTACAATGAGCAGTTCTTC
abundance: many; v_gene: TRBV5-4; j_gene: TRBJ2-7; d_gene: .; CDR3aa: CASSLVGQNRVEQYF; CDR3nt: TGTGCCAGCAGCTTGGTGGGGCAAAACAGGGTCGAGCAGTACTTC
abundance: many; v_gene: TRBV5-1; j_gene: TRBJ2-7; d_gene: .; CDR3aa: CASSSSLAGTHEQYF; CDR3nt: TGCGCCAGCAGCTCGTCATTAGCAGGGACCCACGAGCAGTACTTC
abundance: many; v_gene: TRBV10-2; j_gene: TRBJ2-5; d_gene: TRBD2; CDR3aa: CASSDSSGLAGVRETQYF; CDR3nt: TGCGCCAGCAGTGATTCTTCTGGACTAGCGGGAGTACGAGAGACCCAGTACTTC
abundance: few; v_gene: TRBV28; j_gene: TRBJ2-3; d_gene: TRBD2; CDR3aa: CASSFARTSGDTDTQYF; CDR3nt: TGTGCCAGCAGTTTCGCTCGGACTAGCGGAGACACAGATACGCAGTATTTT
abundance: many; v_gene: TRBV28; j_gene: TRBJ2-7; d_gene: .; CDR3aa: CASSLPSTYEQYF; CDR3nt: TGTGCCAGCAGTTTGCCCTCCACCTACGAGCAGTACTTC
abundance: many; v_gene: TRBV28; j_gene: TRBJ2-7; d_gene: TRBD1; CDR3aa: CASSSTGTGRYEQYF; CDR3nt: TGTGCCAGCAGCTCAACCGGGACAGGGAGGTACGAGCAGTACTTC
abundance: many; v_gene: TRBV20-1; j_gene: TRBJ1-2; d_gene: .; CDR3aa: CSANRGVAGYTF; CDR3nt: TGCAGTGCCAACCGGGGGGTCGCTGGCTACACCTTC
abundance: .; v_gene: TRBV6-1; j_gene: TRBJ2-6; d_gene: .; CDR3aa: CASASGSGANVLTF; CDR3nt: TGTGCCAGCGCCTCGGGGTCTGGGGCCAACGTCCTGACTTTC
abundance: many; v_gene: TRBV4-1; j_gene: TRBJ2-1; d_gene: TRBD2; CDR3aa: CASSLRAGGPYNEQFF; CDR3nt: TGCGCCAGCAGCCTCCGAGCGGGAGGCCCCTACAATGAGCAGTTCTTC
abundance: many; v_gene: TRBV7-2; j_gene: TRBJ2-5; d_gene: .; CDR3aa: CASSLASGVETQYF; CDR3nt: TGTGCCAGCAGCTTAGCATCAGGAGTAGAGACCCAGTACTTC
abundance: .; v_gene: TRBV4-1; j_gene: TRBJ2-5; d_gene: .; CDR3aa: CASSQDRTTRETQYF; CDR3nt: TGCGCCAGCAGCCAAGATCGAACTACCAGGGAGACCCAGTACTTC
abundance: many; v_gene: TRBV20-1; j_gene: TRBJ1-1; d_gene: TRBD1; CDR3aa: CSARDKDRGNTEAFF; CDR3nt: TGCAGTGCTAGAGATAAGGACAGGGGGAACACTGAAGCTTTCTTT
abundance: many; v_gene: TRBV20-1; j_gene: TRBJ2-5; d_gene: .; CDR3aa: CSAILFQETQYF; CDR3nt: TGCAGTGCTATTCTGTTCCAAGAGACCCAGTACTTC
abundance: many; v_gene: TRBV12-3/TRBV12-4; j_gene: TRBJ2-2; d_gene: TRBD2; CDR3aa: CASRLGLVGELFF; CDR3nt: TGTGCCAGCAGACTCGGACTAGTCGGGGAGCTGTTTTTT
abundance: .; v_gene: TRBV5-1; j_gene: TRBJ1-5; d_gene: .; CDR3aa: CASSAQGGDQPQHF; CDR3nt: TGCGCCAGCAGCGCCCAAGGCGGTGATCAGCCCCAGCATTTT
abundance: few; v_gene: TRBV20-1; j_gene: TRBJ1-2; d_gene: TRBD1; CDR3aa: CSAPDRGAYGYTF; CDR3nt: TGCAGTGCTCCGGACAGGGGCGCCTATGGCTACACCTTC
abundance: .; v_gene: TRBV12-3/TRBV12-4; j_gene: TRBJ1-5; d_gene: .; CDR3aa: CASSFRQAGNQPQHF; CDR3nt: TGTGCCAGCAGTTTTCGACAGGCCGGGAATCAGCCCCAGCATTTT
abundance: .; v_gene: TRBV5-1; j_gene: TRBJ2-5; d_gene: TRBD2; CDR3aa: CASSVTSGMEETQYF; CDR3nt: TGCGCCAGCAGCGTGACTAGCGGGATGGAAGAGACCCAGTACTTC
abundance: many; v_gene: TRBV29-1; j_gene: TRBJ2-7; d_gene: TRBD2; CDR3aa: CSVEALTGGYEQYF; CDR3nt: TGCAGCGTTGAAGCCTTGACGGGAGGATACGAGCAGTACTTC
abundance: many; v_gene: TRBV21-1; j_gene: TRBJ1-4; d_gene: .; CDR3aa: CASSKSALQTDGHKGPKRLFF; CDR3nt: TGTGCCAGCAGCAAAAGCGCTTTACAGACTGATGGGCATAAAGGCCCAAAGCGACTGTTTTTT
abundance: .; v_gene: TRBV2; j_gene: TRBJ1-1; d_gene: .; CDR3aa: CASSEAPRWGNTEAFF; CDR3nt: TGTGCCAGCAGTGAAGCGCCCAGATGGGGGAACACTGAAGCTTTCTTT
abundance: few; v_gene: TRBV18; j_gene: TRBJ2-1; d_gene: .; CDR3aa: CASSPPKDTEQFF; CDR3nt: TGTGCCAGCTCACCACCGAAGGACACCGAGCAGTTCTTC
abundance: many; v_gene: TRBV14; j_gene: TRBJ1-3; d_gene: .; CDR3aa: CASSQQGNTIYF; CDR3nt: TGTGCCAGCAGCCAGCAGGGAAACACCATATATTTT
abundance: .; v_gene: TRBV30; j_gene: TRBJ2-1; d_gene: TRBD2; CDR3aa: CAWRRGGSYNEQFF; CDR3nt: TGTGCCTGGAGGCGGGGGGGCTCCTACAATGAGCAGTTCTTC
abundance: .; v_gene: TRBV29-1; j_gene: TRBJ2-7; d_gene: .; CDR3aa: CSVEVGGPTYEQYF; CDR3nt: TGCAGCGTTGAGGTGGGGGGCCCTACCTACGAGCAGTACTTC
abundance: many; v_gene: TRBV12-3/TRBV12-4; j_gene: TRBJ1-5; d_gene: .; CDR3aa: CASSFSPYQPQHF; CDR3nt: TGTGCCAGCAGTTTTTCCCCTTATCAGCCCCAGCATTTT
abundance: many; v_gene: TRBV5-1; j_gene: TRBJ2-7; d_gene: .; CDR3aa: CASTSDREYEQYF; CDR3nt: TGCGCCAGCACCTCGGACAGAGAGTACGAGCAGTACTTC
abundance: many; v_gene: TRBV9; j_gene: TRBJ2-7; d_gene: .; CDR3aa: CASSVETSSYEQYF; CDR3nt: TGTGCCAGCAGCGTAGAAACTAGCTCCTACGAGCAGTACTTC
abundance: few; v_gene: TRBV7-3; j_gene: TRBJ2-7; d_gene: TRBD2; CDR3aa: CASSSSGGPQYEQYF; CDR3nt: TGTGCCAGCAGCTCTAGCGGAGGCCCCCAATACGAGCAGTACTTC
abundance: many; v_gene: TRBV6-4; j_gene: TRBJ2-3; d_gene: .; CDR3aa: CASSDGLAIVDTQYF; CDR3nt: TGTGCCAGCAGTGACGGGCTAGCTATCGTAGATACGCAGTATTTT
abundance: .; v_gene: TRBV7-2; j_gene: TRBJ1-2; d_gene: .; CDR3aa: CASSLPGRPGYTF; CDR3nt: TGTGCCAGCAGCTTACCGGGACGGCCTGGCTACACCTTC
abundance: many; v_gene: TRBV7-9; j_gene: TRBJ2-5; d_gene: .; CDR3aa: CASLPDGQETQYF; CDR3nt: TGTGCCAGCCTCCCTGACGGACAAGAGACCCAGTACTTC
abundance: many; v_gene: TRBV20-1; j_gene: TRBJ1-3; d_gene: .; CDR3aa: CSASDRSSGNTIYF; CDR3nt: TGCAGTGCTAGCGACAGGAGCTCTGGAAACACCATATATTTT
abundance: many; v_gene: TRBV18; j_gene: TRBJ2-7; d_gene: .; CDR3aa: CASSRDPYEQYF; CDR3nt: TGTGCCAGCTCACGGGATCCTTACGAGCAGTACTTC
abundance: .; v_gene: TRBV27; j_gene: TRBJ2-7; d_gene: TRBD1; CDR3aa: CASSLSGTGVTYEQYF; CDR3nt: TGTGCCAGCAGTTTATCGGGGACAGGGGTTACCTACGAGCAGTACTTC
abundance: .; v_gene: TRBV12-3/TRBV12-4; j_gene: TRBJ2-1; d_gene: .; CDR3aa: CASVRGAHDEQFF; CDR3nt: TGTGCCAGCGTCCGGGGGGCACATGATGAGCAGTTCTTC
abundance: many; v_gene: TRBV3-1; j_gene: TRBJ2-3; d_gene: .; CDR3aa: CASSQDWATDTQYF; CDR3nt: TGTGCCAGCAGCCAAGATTGGGCCACAGATACGCAGTATTTT
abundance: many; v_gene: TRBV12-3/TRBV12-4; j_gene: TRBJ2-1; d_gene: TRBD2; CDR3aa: CASSLAGGQGEQFF; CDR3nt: TGTGCCAGCAGTTTAGCGGGAGGGCAGGGTGAGCAGTTCTTC
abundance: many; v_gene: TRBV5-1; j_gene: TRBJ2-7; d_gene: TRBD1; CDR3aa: CASGFRQGGYEQYF; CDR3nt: TGCGCCAGCGGGTTTAGACAGGGCGGCTACGAGCAGTACTTC
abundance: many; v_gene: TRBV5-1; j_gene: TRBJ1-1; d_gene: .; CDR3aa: CASSLGGDEAFF; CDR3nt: TGCGCCAGCAGCTTAGGAGGGGATGAAGCTTTCTTT
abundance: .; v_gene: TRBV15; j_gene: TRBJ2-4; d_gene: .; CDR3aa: CATSRDLAGPLKKNIQYF; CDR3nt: TGTGCCACCAGCAGAGATCTGGCAGGCCCCCTCAAGAAAAACATTCAGTACTTC
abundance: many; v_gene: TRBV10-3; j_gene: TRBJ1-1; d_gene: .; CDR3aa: CAISEWSEAFF; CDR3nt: TGTGCCATCAGTGAGTGGAGTGAAGCTTTCTTT
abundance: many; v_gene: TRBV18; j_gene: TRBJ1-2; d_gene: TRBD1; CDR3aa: CASSPPLQGAGYGYTF; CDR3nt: TGTGCCAGCTCACCACCCCTTCAGGGGGCTGGCTATGGCTACACCTTC
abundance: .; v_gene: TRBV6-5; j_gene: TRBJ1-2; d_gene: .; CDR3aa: CASSYSMQTYGYTF; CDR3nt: TGTGCCAGCAGTTACTCGATGCAGACCTATGGCTACACCTTC
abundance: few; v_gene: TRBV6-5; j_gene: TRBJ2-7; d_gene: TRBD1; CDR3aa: CASSYYRGKGSYEQYF; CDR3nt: TGTGCCAGCAGTTACTACAGGGGGAAGGGCTCCTACGAGCAGTACTTC
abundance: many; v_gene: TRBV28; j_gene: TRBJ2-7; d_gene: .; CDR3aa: CASSLLHYYEQYF; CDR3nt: TGTGCCAGCAGTTTATTGCACTACTACGAGCAGTACTTC
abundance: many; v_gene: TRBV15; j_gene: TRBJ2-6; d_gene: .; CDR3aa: CATGSAALSGANVLTF; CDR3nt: TGTGCCACCGGATCAGCTGCCCTCTCTGGGGCCAACGTCCTGACTTTC
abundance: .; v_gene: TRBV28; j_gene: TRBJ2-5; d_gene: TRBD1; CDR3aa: CASSFFGIRDRGEQETQYF; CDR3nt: TGTGCCAGCAGTTTTTTTGGGATCCGGGACAGAGGTGAACAAGAGACCCAGTACTTC
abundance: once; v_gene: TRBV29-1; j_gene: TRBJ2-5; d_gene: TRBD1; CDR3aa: CSVTRTGFEETQYF; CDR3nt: TGCAGCGTTACCAGGACAGGTTTTGAGGAGACCCAGTACTTC
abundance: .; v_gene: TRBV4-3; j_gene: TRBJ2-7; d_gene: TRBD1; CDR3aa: CASSQGDRGSEQYF; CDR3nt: TGCGCCAGCAGCCAAGGGGACAGGGGGAGTGAGCAGTACTTC
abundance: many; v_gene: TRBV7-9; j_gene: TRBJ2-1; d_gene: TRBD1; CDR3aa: CASSFQQGDEQFF; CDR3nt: TGTGCCAGCAGCTTTCAACAGGGGGATGAGCAGTTCTTC
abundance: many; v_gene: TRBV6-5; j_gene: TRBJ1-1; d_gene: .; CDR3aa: CASYGGDTEAFF; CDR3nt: TGTGCCAGCTATGGGGGTGACACTGAAGCTTTCTTT
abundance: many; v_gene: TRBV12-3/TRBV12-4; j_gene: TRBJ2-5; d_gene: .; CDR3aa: CASSLSGQETQYF; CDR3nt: TGTGCCAGCAGTTTATCTGGACAAGAGACCCAGTACTTC